The clone carrying this T cell receptor beta chain was seen a few times. Its cognate antigen is unknown. The sample comes from a study of cytomegalovirus exposure and HLA in healthy donors. General study results and limits: It is likely that the observed cluster of highly shared sequence variants was a sequencing artifact. As a later analysis showed, a missense DCLRE1C variant was linked to trimming of TCR beta V- and J-genes. Some V segments (TRBV6-2 and TRBV6-3 among them) were excluded as indistinguishable.

When sampled, the donors appeared nominally healthy, though they likely had unrecorded immune exposures. The CDR3 extends over 13 amino acids. Per germline, CDR1 SNHLY and CDR2 FYNNEI. Trimming removed 6 bases from V and 4 bases from J, with 12 bases in between. The PCR made use of 60 Vbeta and 13 Jbeta primers. Some clones are missing from TCRdb's copy, which holds only in-frame ones; the method was immunoSEQ multiplex PCR. The top ten clones hold 3.5% to 5% of a sample with approximately 160,000 clones, about four fifths of them seen once. The V gene is TRBV2, the J gene TRBJ2-5; D possibly corresponds to TRBD1 (6 bases). The specimen was PBMCs. The sequence was collected from a man aged 50 to 60 in good health and CMV-seropositive. Written as DNA, the CDR3 is TGTGCCAGCAGCTTGACAGGAGGAGAGACCCAGTACTTC. Translating gives CASSLTGGETQYF.